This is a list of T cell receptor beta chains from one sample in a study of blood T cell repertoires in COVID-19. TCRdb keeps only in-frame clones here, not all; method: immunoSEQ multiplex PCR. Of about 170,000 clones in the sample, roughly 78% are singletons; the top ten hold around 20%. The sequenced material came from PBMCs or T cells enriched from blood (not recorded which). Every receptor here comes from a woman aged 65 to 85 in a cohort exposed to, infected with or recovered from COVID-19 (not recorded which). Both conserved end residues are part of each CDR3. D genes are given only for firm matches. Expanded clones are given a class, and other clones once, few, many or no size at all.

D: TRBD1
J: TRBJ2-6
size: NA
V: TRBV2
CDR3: CASRSVGGQGARGANVLTF
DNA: TGTGCCAGCAGGTCGGTCGGGGGACAGGGGGCGCGTGGGGCCAACGTCCTGACTTTC

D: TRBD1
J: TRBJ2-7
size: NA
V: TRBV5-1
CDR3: CASSFGTGGYEQYF
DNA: TGCGCCAGCAGCTTTGGGACAGGGGGCTACGAGCAGTACTTC

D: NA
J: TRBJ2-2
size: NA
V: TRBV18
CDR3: CASSIETGELFF
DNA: TGTGCCAGCTCAATAGAAACCGGGGAGCTGTTTTTT

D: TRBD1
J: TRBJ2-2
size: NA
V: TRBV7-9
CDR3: CASSRRGTGELFF
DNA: TGTGCCAGCAGTCGCAGGGGGACCGGGGAGCTGTTTTTT

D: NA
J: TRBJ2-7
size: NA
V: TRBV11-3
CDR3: CASSSGTTYEQYF
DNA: TGTGCCAGCAGCTCCGGGACAACGTACGAGCAGTACTTC

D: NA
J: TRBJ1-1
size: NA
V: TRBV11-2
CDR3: CASSRQDTNTEAFF
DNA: TGTGCCAGCAGCCGCCAGGACACGAACACTGAAGCTTTCTTT

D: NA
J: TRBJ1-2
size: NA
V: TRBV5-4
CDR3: CASSGWGGNYGYTF
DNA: TGTGCCAGCAGCGGATGGGGGGGCAACTATGGCTACACCTTC

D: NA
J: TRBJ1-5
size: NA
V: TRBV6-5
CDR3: CASSYLENQPQHF
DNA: TGTGCCAGCAGTTACTTAGAGAATCAGCCCCAGCATTTT

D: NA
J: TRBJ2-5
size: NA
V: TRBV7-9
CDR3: CASRRPGGEETQYF
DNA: TGTGCCAGCAGGCGGCCCGGGGGTGAAGAGACCCAGTACTTC

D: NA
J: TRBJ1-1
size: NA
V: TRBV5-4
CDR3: CASTHAPGTEAFF
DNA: TGTGCCAGCACCCACGCCCCGGGCACTGAAGCTTTCTTT

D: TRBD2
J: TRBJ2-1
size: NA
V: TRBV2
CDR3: CASSPLAGGAYNEQFF
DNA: TGTGCCAGCTCCCCTCTAGCGGGAGGGGCCTACAATGAGCAGTTCTTC

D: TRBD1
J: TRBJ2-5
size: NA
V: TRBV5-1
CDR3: CASSLAGTGQETQYF
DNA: TGCGCCAGCAGCTTGGCGGGGACAGGTCAAGAGACCCAGTACTTC

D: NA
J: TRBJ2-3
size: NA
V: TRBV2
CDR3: CASSRDKRADTQYF
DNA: TGTGCCAGCAGTAGGGACAAAAGGGCAGATACGCAGTATTTT

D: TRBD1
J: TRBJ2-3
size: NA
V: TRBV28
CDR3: CASSLGTGVDTQYF
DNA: TGTGCCAGCAGTTTAGGCACAGGGGTAGATACGCAGTATTTT

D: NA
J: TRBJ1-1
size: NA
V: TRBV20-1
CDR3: CSASDAGFEAFF
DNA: TGCAGTGCTAGTGATGCGGGGTTTGAAGCTTTCTTT

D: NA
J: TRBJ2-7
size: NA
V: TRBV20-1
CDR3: CSASGQWSNEQYF
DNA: TGCAGTGCTAGTGGACAGTGGTCGAACGAGCAGTACTTC

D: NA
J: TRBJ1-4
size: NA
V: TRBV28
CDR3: CASSPRGRLFLEKLFF
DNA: TGTGCCAGCAGCCCGCGTGGCCGACTGTTCCTTGAAAAACTGTTTTTT

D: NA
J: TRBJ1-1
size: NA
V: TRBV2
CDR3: CASGPGHQNTEAFF
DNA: TGTGCCAGCGGGCCGGGACACCAGAACACTGAAGCTTTCTTT

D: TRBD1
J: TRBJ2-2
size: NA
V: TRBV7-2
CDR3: CASSFSGQGAGFGELFF
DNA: TGTGCCAGCAGCTTCAGCGGACAGGGGGCGGGTTTCGGGGAGCTGTTTTTT

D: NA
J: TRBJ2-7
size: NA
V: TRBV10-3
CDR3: CAISARESYEQYF
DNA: TGTGCCATCAGTGCCCGGGAGTCCTACGAGCAGTACTTC

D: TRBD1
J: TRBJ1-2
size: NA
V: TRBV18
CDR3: CASSQGQGGYGYTF
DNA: TGTGCCAGCTCACAAGGACAGGGCGGCTATGGCTACACCTTC

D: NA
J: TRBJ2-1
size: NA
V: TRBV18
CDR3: CASSPAGSYNEQFF
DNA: TGTGCCAGCTCACCGGCAGGCTCCTACAATGAGCAGTTCTTC

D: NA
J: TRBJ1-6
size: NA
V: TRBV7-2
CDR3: CASSFLVDYSPLHF
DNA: TGTGCCAGCAGCTTCCTAGTTGACTATTCACCCCTCCACTTT

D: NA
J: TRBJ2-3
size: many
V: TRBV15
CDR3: CATSSPSESTDTQYF
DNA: TGTGCCACCAGCAGCCCTAGCGAAAGCACAGATACGCAGTATTTT

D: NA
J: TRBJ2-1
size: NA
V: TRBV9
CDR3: CASSPPGPEQFF
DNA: TGTGCCAGCAGCCCCCCTGGCCCCGAGCAGTTCTTC

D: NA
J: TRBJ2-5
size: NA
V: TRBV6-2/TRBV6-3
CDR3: CASSHRLQETQYF
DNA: TGTGCCAGCAGTCACAGGTTACAAGAGACCCAGTACTTC

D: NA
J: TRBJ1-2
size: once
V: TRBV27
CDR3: CASSTHRRLVYGYTF
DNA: TGTGCCAGCAGTACCCACAGGAGACTCGTCTATGGCTACACCTTC

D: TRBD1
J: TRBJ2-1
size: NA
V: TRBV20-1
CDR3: CSASDDRAYNEQFF
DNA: TGCAGTGCTAGTGATGACAGGGCCTACAATGAGCAGTTCTTC

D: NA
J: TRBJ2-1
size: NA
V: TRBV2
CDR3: CASSELAPSYNEQFF
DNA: TGTGCCAGCAGTGAACTAGCCCCCTCCTACAATGAGCAGTTCTTC

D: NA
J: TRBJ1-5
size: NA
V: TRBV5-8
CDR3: CASGPGQFYQPQHF
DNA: TGTGCCAGCGGACCCGGACAGTTCTATCAGCCCCAGCATTTT

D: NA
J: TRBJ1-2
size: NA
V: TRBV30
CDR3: CAWRPRDGYTF
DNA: TGTGCCTGGAGACCGAGGGATGGCTACACCTTC

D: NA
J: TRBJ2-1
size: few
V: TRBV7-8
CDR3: CASSSRPPGSSYNEQFF
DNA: TGTGCCAGCAGCTCCAGACCCCCCGGGAGCTCCTACAATGAGCAGTTCTTC

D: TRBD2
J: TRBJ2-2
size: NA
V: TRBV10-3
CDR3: CAITQGLAGKIPGELFF
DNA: TGTGCCATCACTCAGGGACTAGCGGGTAAAATTCCCGGGGAGCTGTTTTTT

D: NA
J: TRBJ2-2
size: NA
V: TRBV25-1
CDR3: CASSGRGGMNTGELFF
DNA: TGTGCCAGCAGTGGGCGTGGGGGGATGAACACCGGGGAGCTGTTTTTT

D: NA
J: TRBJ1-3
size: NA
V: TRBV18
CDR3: CASSPQGRAGNTIYF
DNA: TGTGCCAGCTCACCACAGGGCAGGGCTGGAAACACCATATATTTT

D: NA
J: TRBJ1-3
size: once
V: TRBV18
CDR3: CASSMVGQGISGNTIYF
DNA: TGTGCCAGCTCCATGGTCGGGCAGGGAATTTCTGGAAACACCATATATTTT

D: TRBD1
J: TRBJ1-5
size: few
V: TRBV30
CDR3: CAWSRDRGDQPQHF
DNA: TGTGCCTGGAGTAGGGACAGGGGAGATCAGCCCCAGCATTTT

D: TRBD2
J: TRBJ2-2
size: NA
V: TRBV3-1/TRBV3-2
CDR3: CASSQLASGTGELFF
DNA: TGTGCCAGCAGCCAATTGGCTAGCGGCACCGGGGAGCTGTTTTTT

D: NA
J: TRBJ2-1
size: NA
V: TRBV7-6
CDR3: CASSLLSSRARSYNEQFF
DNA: TGTGCCAGCAGCTTACTTAGTTCGCGGGCCCGATCCTACAATGAGCAGTTCTTC

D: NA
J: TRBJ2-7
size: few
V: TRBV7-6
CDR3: CASSSESSSYEQYF
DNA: TGTGCCAGCAGCTCCGAAAGTAGCTCCTACGAGCAGTACTTC

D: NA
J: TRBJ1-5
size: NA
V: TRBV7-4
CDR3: CASSLDTGTTSHQPQHF
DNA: TGTGCCAGCAGCTTAGACACCGGGACTACTTCACATCAGCCCCAGCATTTT

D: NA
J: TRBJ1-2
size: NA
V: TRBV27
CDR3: CASSLSGKYYRPGQDGYTF
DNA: TGTGCCAGCAGTTTAAGCGGGAAATATTACCGACCGGGCCAGGATGGCTACACCTTC

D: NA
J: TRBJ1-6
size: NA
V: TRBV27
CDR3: CASKWANSPLHF
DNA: TGTGCCAGTAAATGGGCCAATTCACCCCTCCACTTT

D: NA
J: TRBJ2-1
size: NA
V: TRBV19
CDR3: CASSIGRIAPFF
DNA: TGTGCCAGTAGTATAGGCAGGATCGCGCCGTTCTTC

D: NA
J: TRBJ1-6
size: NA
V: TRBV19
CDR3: CASSPGGGDNSPLHF
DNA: TGTGCCAGTAGTCCCGGCGGGGGCGATAATTCACCCCTCCACTTT

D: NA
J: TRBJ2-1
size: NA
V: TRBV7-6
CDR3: CASSSGTAHNEQFF
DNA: TGTGCCAGCAGCTCAGGAACGGCACACAATGAGCAGTTCTTC

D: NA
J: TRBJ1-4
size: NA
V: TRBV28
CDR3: CASSLSGRVLNEKLFF
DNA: TGTGCCAGCAGTTTAAGCGGGCGAGTCCTTAATGAAAAACTGTTTTTT

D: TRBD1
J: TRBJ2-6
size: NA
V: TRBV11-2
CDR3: CASSSIDRAPGANVLTF
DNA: TGTGCCAGCAGCTCAATTGACAGGGCCCCGGGGGCCAACGTCCTGACTTTC

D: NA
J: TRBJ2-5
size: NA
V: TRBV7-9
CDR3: CASRPQGGQETQYF
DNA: TGTGCCAGCAGACCCCAGGGTGGCCAAGAGACCCAGTACTTC

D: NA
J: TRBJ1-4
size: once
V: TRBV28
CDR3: CATMPLRQATNEKLFF
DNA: TGTGCCACCATGCCACTTCGACAGGCAACTAATGAAAAACTGTTTTTT

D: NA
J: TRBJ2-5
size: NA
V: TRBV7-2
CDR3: CASSSVPQGRETQYF
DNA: TGTGCCAGCAGCTCCGTGCCTCAGGGTCGCGAGACCCAGTACTTC

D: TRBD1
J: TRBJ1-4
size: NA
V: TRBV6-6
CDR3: CASRPLTGKEEKLFF
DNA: TGTGCCAGCAGACCACTGACAGGGAAGGAGGAAAAACTGTTTTTT

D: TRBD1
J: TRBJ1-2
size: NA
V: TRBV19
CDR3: CASSIFGTEVYYGYTF
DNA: TGTGCCAGTAGTATTTTCGGGACAGAAGTATACTATGGCTACACCTTC

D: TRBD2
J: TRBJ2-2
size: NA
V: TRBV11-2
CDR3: CASSFTSGYGELFF
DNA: TGTGCCAGCAGCTTCACTAGCGGGTACGGGGAGCTGTTTTTT

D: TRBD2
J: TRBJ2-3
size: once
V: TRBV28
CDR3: CATREGTSTDTQYF
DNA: TGTGCCACTCGGGAGGGAACTAGCACAGATACGCAGTATTTT

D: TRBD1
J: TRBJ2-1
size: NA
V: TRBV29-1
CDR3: CSVDPGQDDEQFF
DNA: TGCAGCGTTGACCCGGGACAGGATGATGAGCAGTTCTTC

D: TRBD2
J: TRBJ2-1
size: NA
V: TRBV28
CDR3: CASSPLAGGPYNEQFF
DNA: TGTGCCAGCAGTCCGCTAGCGGGAGGGCCCTACAATGAGCAGTTCTTC

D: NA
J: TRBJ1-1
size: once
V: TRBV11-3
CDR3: CASSLTGNTEAFF
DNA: TGTGCCAGCAGCTTAACAGGGAACACTGAAGCTTTCTTT

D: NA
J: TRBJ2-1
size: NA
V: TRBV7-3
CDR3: CASSLTRDSSGEQFF
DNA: TGTGCCAGCAGCTTAACCCGCGATAGTTCGGGTGAGCAGTTCTTC

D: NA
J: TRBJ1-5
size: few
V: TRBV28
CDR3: CASSFYSGRNQPQHF
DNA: TGTGCCAGCAGTTTTTATTCAGGGAGGAATCAGCCCCAGCATTTT